This T cell receptor (beta chain) was obtained from a study of cytomegalovirus exposure and HLA in healthy donors. Study-level results: Presence/absence comparisons presumed near-even sequencing depth among donors. Usually a TCR sequence was rare, but some public TCRs were found in many donors.

For this clone: Its specificity is not known.

In the PCR, 60 Vbeta and 13 Jbeta primers were used. The table came from immunoSEQ multiplex PCR; TCRdb's copy has only in-frame clones and leaves some out. The sample holds over 150,000 clones, around 72% seen once. The CDR3 sequence is 16 residues long. V trimming: 10 bases; J trimming: 1 base; junction bases outside the gene matches: 16. Germline V gene data show CDR1 as MNHNY and CDR2 as SVGAGI (reference sequence). The clonotype comes from a man in his late teens or twenties in good health and CMV-seronegative. V is TRBV6-6 and J is TRBJ2-7; 7 nucleotides align to TRBD1. The material sequenced was PBMCs. The DNA for the CDR3 is TGTGCCACCTCACCGGGCTACAGGGGTAATTCCTACGAGCAGTACTTC. This sequence encodes CATSPGYRGNSYEQYF.